This TCR beta chain appears in the sequencing data of a study of vaccination and CD4 T cells after COVID-19 (dated by TCRdb to between 2020 and 2023). As for the study more broadly: Convalescent patients had a positive SARS-CoV-2 result on nasal swab PCR, and of these patients, about ten had mild disease and one had severe disease. Control cultures used a CEFX viral epitope pool as positive control, an HIV-1 Nef peptide pool as negative control, or no peptide. The time from the second vaccine dose to post-vaccine blood sampling had a median of 72 days and ranged from 14 to 241 days. In roughly 10 COVID-19 convalescent patients and several infection-naive healthy vaccine recipients, the spike-specific CD4+ TCR repertoire before mRNA vaccination was compared with the repertoire after mRNA vaccination. Post-COVID blood samples were collected from convalescent patients a median of around 100 days after diagnosis, with a range of roughly 35 to 161 days. The convalescent cohort included six males and four females, with two Hispanic individuals, seven Caucasians, two Asians and one multiracial person. Participants received two doses of either the Pfizer-BioNTech BNT162b2 vaccine (n=8) or the Moderna mRNA-1273 vaccine (n=2). Overlapping spike peptide pools from SARS-CoV-2 and from the common cold coronaviruses HCoV-NL63, HCoV-OC43 and HCoV-229E were used as culture stimuli. General study outcomes and caveats: Of the vaccine-specific clones found in convalescent patients, nearly all (304 of 307) were mono-reactive for SARS-CoV-2 spike instead of being cross-reactive with common cold coronaviruses. The study included relatively few convalescent patients and did not analyze early timepoints after natural infection. An increase in the median number of SARS-CoV-2-reactive clonotypes from around 20 after infection to roughly 39 after vaccination was observed, but the change was not found to be significant. In convalescent patients, a median approximately 83% of post-vaccine SARS-CoV-2-reactive clones were detected only after vaccination, suggesting vaccine-specific priming.

The table lists this clonotype with a count of one. Its antigen is not yet known. Base quality data are lacking; no much larger clone is found one base away. One read provides weak support. The CDR3 measures 15 amino acids from cysteine to phenylalanine. CDR3 DNA only is kept here, 45 bases in frame from base 1. CDR1 and CDR2, looked up from the germline V gene, are MNHNS and SASEGT. Here V drops 6 bases and J drops 8 bases, and the junction holds 6 bases not matched to any gene. Explained via the paper, the treatment or condition label denotes: approximately nine-day PBMC culture with coronavirus spike peptide pools or control peptides (ViraFEST assay). The ViraFEST assay was used in the study, in which antigen-specific T cells were expanded with peptide pools and expanded clonotypes were subsequently identified by TCR sequencing. The convalescent patients' positive SARS-CoV-2 PCR tests were from March to December 2020, which was before the Alpha, Beta and Delta variants emerged in the United States. Around 2 million PBMCs per well were cultured in IMDM with roughly 5% human AB serum and approximately 9.8 IU/ml IL-2, plus 10 ug/ml peptide pools. On days 3 and 7, half of the culture medium was replaced with fresh IL-2-containing medium. CD4+ T cells were isolated after roughly nine days of culture through negative selection using the EasySep CD4+ T cell isolation kit. Ficoll-Paque Plus gradient centrifugation was used to isolate PBMCs from whole blood, and the isolated PBMCs were then either used fresh or cryopreserved at -140C. In general, triplicate wells were set up for every culture condition.

Preparation of the library involved PCR. DNA from cultured CD4+ T cells was subjected to TCR sequencing with the Oncomine TCR Beta short-read assay at the Johns Hopkins FTIC core. The QIAamp micro DNA kit was used to extract genomic DNA from the cultured CD4+ T cells. Oncomine TCR Beta libraries from cultured CD4+ T cells were pooled using unique dual indexes and sequenced on an Illumina iSeq 100. As for the authors' bioinformatics: Non-productive sequences were removed, and CDR3s not starting with C, not ending with F or W, or shorter than 7 amino acids were discarded. The MANAFEST web application was used to identify antigen-specific clonotypes by comparing peptide-stimulated wells against reference wells and other culture wells. To be called positive, a clone needed an FDR below 0.05, an odds ratio above 5, and a productive frequency above 0.1% in at least two of three replicate wells. A clonotype was classed as cross-reactive if the clonotype showed significant expansion both in SARS-CoV-2 spike wells and in at least one common cold coronavirus spike condition. Similarity between CDR3 sequences was evaluated in R version 3.6.1 using Levenshtein distances (stringdist) and unrooted phylogenetic trees (ape). TCRdb reworked the public reads: Q25 trimming with fastp, MiXCR clone assembly, productive beta chains retained. Rows are unified per CDR3 protein, each entry keeping the most common DNA and genes. The V and J calls reflect TCRdb's pipeline rather than the authors' work. The sample table holds 9,000 to 15,000 distinct CDR3 sequences, of which 45% to 55% were seen once. 20% to 25% of the sample goes to the ten largest clones.

The clonotype was recovered from a human donor who had recovered from COVID-19. The specimen sequenced was CD4+ T cells from blood, cultured in vitro. The chain uses TRBV6-1 and TRBJ2-1, with 14 bases aligning to TRBD2. CDR3 reads: CASRPGLAGVHEQFF. The nucleotide sequence reads TGTGCCAGCAGGCCGGGACTAGCGGGAGTTCATGAGCAGTTCTTC.